A selection of T cell receptor beta chains follows, all from one sample in a study of T cell repertoires in cytomegalovirus infection. TCRdb redid the calling of the reads with MiXCR, one entry per CDR3 protein. There are 830,000 or so distinct CDR3 sequences in the sample; about 31% occur only once, and over 10% lies in the top ten. No antigen has been identified for these receptors. The sample here was cultured CD8+ T cells from PBMCs, taken from culture after CMV antigen stimulation. The origin of the receptors is a human donor in good health (CMV status not recorded). Some clones in this sample may be carry-over from other donors' samples. Both conserved end residues are trimmed from each CDR3.

TRBV7-6	TRBJ1-2	ASSLGGYYT
TRBV7-8	TRBJ2-6	ASSRKGSGANVLT
TRBV7-9	TRBJ2-3	ASSLALGGRGSDTQY
TRBV7-2	TRBJ1-1	ASSLGLQTRLNTEAF
TRBV7-9	TRBJ2-1	ASSLAQRTNNEQF
TRBV4-1	TRBJ2-7	ASSRSQGSEQY
TRBV7-9	TRBJ2-2	ASSPGTSGEALNTGELF
TRBV5-5	TRBJ2-3	ASILGVSTSTDTQY
TRBV28	TRBJ2-3	ASSPPPHRAATQY
TRBV27	TRBJ1-2	ASSPGGFGYGYT
TRBV7-1	TRBJ2-3	ASSPEGPGLGASTDTQY
TRBV4-3	TRBJ2-1	ASSPQGQSSYNEQF
TRBV12-5	TRBJ2-5	ASGLRGVETQY
TRBV7-6	TRBJ2-4	ASSQTGSEAKNIQY
TRBV29-1	TRBJ2-3	SVVGAIFPSTDTQY
TRBV23-1	TRBJ2-2	ASSQSLGENTGELF
TRBV20-1	TRBJ1-1	SSEGEALEAF
TRBV6-5	TRBJ1-1	ASSYSTGTGLFLWTEAF
TRBV28	TRBJ1-2	ASSGYRDRGDYGYT
TRBV4-1	TRBJ2-1	ASSPNNRGEQF
TRBV5-1	TRBJ2-2	ASSSLTDLPPNTGELF
TRBV10-3	TRBJ1-1	AISESGPGTILLEAF
TRBV7-9	TRBJ2-6	ASSLGETGGETGANVLT
TRBV27	TRBJ1-2	ASRPGHLSYGYT
TRBV28	TRBJ2-6	ASSLTVGGFGANVLT
TRBV6-1	TRBJ2-7	ASRVDRGYEQY
TRBV9	TRBJ1-2	ASKQGHGYT
TRBV7-2	TRBJ2-2	DSSSQQNTGELF
TRBV6-5	TRBJ2-1	ASSYSNGNNEQF
TRBV6-6	TRBJ1-5	ASSPTGWPQH
TRBV7-9	TRBJ2-5	ASSLFRVQGGQETQY